A single sample is the source of the 32 T cell receptor beta chains below, sequenced in a study of blood T cell repertoires in COVID-19. Data came from immunoSEQ multiplex PCR; TCRdb stores just in-frame clones and leaves some out. This sample yields more than 80,000 clones, of which around 90% are seen a single time; over 5.5% belongs to the top ten. The sample consisted of peripheral blood. The receptor set was obtained from a man younger than 30 with COVID-19, enrolled during active disease.

Concerning this clone: The junction and the germline gene differ at one end; a read error may be behind it. The genes are TRBV7-2 and TRBJ1-1, with a weak D call TRBD1 (5 bases). CDR3 length equals 14 residues. Germline V gives CDR1 SGHTA, CDR2 FQGNSA. The CDR3 DNA is TGTGCCAGCAGCCTAGCGTGGGGGGGGACTGAAGCTTTCTTT. It codes for CASSLAWGGTEAFF.

The genes are TRBV3-1 (or the pseudogene TRBV3-2) and TRBJ2-1; D is uncertain. Germline V gene sequence: CDR1 LGHDT, CDR2 YNNKEL (reference sequence). This CDR3 is 14 amino acids long. Trimming removed 4 bases at V and 4 bases at J, with 11 bases between. The CDR3 nucleotides are TGTGCCAGCAGCCCCGCAGGCCCATACAATGAGCAGTTCTTC. It is translated as CASSPAGPYNEQFF.

This clone was observed once. CDR3 nucleotide sequence: TGTGCCACCTCCCGGGACAGGCGGTATAGCAATCAGCCCCAGCATTTT. Translating gives CATSRDRRYSNQPQHF. The chain employs TRBV19 and TRBJ1-5; 8 positions agree with TRBD1. Trimming took 10 bases from V and 0 from J; bases not matched to a gene: 11. Germline lookup yields CDR1 LNHDA and CDR2 SQIVND (reference sequence). The CDR3 totals 16 residues.

Comment on this clone: One junction end does not reproduce the germline sequence, and a read error may be involved. The chain combines TRBV5-8 with TRBJ1-2; D remains ambiguous. Per the germline V gene, CDR1 is SGHTS and CDR2 is YDEGEE. This CDR3 comprises 9 residues. As DNA, the CDR3 is TGTGCCAGCAGCTTGTTTCTCTTCTTC. As protein: CASSLFLFF.

The V call is TRBV5-8, the J call TRBJ1-4, with TRBD1 identical over 7 bases. V shed 3 bases, J shed 5 bases, and the junction held 10 bases outside the gene matches. Germline-derived CDR1 and CDR2 are SGHTS and YDEGEE. The CDR3 totals 16 residues. DNA of the CDR3: TGTGCCAGCAGCTCGGGGACAGCCTTTAAGAATGAAAAACTGTTTTTT. Translating it yields CASSSGTAFKNEKLFF.

The V and J genes are TRBV30 and TRBJ1-1; 8 bases line up with TRBD1. This CDR3 has 13 amino acids. V lost 1 base and J lost 5; bases outside the gene matches: 3. Germline CDR1 GTSNPN, CDR2 SVGIG (reference sequence). CDR3 sequence: CAWSGQGWTEAFF. Written as DNA, the CDR3 is TGTGCCTGGAGTGGACAGGGGTGGACTGAAGCTTTCTTT.

The chain combines TRBV5-5 with TRBJ2-2; D possibly corresponds to TRBD1 (5 bases). The V end lost 0 bases, the J end lost 2 bases, and 14 bases lay between the germline ends. This CDR3 comprises 17 residues. Germline V CDR1 and CDR2: SGHKS, YYEKEE (reference sequence). CDR3 protein: CASSLDSLGLNTGELFF. DNA for the CDR3: TGTGCCAGCAGCTTGGACAGTTTGGGGCTCAACACCGGGGAGCTGTTTTTT. The variable domain in full, completed from reference TRBV5-5 and TRBJ2-2, reads DAGVTQSPTHLIKTRGQQVTLRCSPISGHKSVSWYQQVLGQGPQFIFQYYEKEERGRGNFPDRFSARQFPNYSSELNVNALLLGDSALYLCASSLDSLGLNTGELFFGEGSRLTVL.

The chain carries TRBV28 and TRBJ2-7; a weak D match, TRBD2 (7 bases). Trimming stripped 8 bases from V and 4 bases from J, with 15 bases between. The V gene's germline CDR1 is MDHEN and CDR2 SYDVKM. There are 13 residues in the CDR3. The CDR3 is CASCPGGPYEQYF. CDR3 in DNA: TGTGCCAGCTGCCCCGGGGGGCCATACGAGCAGTACTTC.

In this sample, this clone turned up once. The rearrangement links TRBV30 to TRBJ1-4; 9 bases are shared with TRBD1. CDR1 and CDR2 (germline): GTSNPN, SVGIG (reference sequence). CDR3 length: 15 amino acids. Trimming at V came to 2 bases and at J to 8 bases, leaving 9 bases not matched to a gene. CDR3 region: CAWSPLTGGGEKLFF. CDR3 bases: TGTGCCTGGAGTCCGTTGACAGGGGGAGGAGAAAAACTGTTTTTT.

This chain joins TRBV28 and TRBJ1-5, with D maybe TRBD1 (6 bases). The ends were cut back, 2 bases at V and 0 bases at J, with 14 bases in the middle. The V gene's germline CDR1 is MDHEN and CDR2 SYDVKM. The CDR3 loop spans 17 amino acids. The CDR3 reads CASSLGQIAYSNQPQHF. The CDR3 bases are TGTGCCAGCAGTTTAGGACAGATCGCATATAGCAATCAGCCCCAGCATTTT.

The genes are TRBV6-4 and TRBJ2-1; possibly TRBD1 for D (7 bases). Germline CDR1 reads MRHNA; CDR2 reads SNTAGT. The CDR3 loop spans 13 amino acids. Between the trimmed V and J ends, which lost 6 bases and 9 bases, there was a span of 15 bases. In DNA form, the CDR3 reads TGTGCCAGCAGCCCCAGGGGGGCTGGTGAGCAGTTCTTC. Translating it yields CASSPRGAGEQFF.

The chain links TRBV27 to TRBJ1-2; 9 nucleotides line up with TRBD1. The germline gives CDR1 MNHEY, CDR2 SMNVEV (reference sequence). V lost 2 bases, J lost 7 bases, and 5 bases stayed unmatched. CDR3 size: 14 residues. The CDR3 DNA follows: TGTGCCAGCAGTTTAGGGACAGGGTATGGTGGCTACACCTTC. It is translated as CASSLGTGYGGYTF.

This clone occurred once. The chain joins TRBV5-1 to TRBJ2-7, with D perhaps matching TRBD1 (6 bases). In germline, CDR1 is SGHRS, CDR2 YFSETQ. V was clipped by 1 base and J by 4 bases, with 15 bases between them. The CDR3 loop spans 15 amino acids. The CDR3 coding sequence is TGCGCCAGCAGCTTGTTGCAGGGGCAGGGGTACGAGCAGTACTTC. Its protein is CASSLLQGQGYEQYF.

The chain joins TRBV4-3 to TRBJ2-1; D is perhaps TRBD1 (6 bases). The CDR3 loop spans 15 amino acids. Trimming pared 4 bases from V and 7 bases from J, leaving 17 bases between. Looked up from germline, CDR1 is LGHNA and CDR2 is YSLEER. CDR3 sequence reads: CASSPDSLSGNEQFF. The CDR3 DNA is TGCGCCAGCAGCCCGGACAGCCTATCGGGTAATGAGCAGTTCTTC.

The chain links TRBV5-1 to TRBJ2-5, with a possible D match to TRBD2 (5 bases). CDR1 SGHRS and CDR2 YFSETQ come from the germline V gene. The CDR3 sequence is 14 residues long. Trimming removed 5 bases from V and 4 bases from J, with 15 bases in between. In DNA, the CDR3 is TGCGCCAGCAGGCCGGGGTTGCGTGGAGAGACCCAGTACTTC. It yields the protein CASRPGLRGETQYF.

This clone has a single count. The chain has TRBV5-6 and TRBJ2-3; a possible D gene is TRBD2 (5 bases). Germline values: CDR1 SGHDT, CDR2 YYEEEE. The CDR3 has 13 residues. V gave up 5 bases and J gave up 2 bases, with 9 bases separating them. The CDR3 loop is CASRREHTDTQYF. The CDR3 DNA sequence: TGTGCCAGCAGACGGGAACACACAGATACGCAGTATTTT. Drawing the rest from reference TRBV5-6 and TRBJ2-3, the complete variable domain is DAGVTQSPTHLIKTRGQQVTLRCSPKSGHDTVSWYQQALGQGPQFIFQYYEEEERQRGNFPDRFSGHQFPNYSSELNVNALLLGDSALYLCASRREHTDTQYFGPGTRLTVL.

This clone was seen just once. The CDR3 loop is CASSERSVPYNEQFF. The CDR3 region has the DNA TGCGCCAGCAGTGAACGTAGCGTGCCCTACAATGAGCAGTTCTTC. The chain combines TRBV4-1 with TRBJ2-1, with D possibly being TRBD2 (5 bases). From germline, CDR1 is MGHRA and CDR2 YSYEKL. Trimming cost V 6 bases and J 2 bases, with 14 bases left between them. The CDR3 runs to 15 residues.

This clone was counted a few times. The V call is TRBV7-2, the J call TRBJ2-7; 8 bases are shared with TRBD1. The germline V gene encodes CDR1 SGHTA and CDR2 FQGNSA. With 3 bases clipped from V and 0 bases from J, the junction kept 4 bases outside the gene matches. This CDR3 contains 15 residues. The CDR3 region has the DNA TGTGCCAGCAGCTTTCGGACAGGGCTCTCCTACGAGCAGTACTTC. Residues: CASSFRTGLSYEQYF.

This sequence joins TRBV19 and TRBJ1-3; D ambiguous. CDR1 and CDR2 (germline): LNHDA, SQIVND (reference sequence). Trimming shortened V by 3 bases and J by 0 bases, and 9 bases separated the two germline ends. The CDR3 extends over 15 amino acids. The CDR3 region is CASSIPRSSGNTIYF. The DNA of the CDR3 is TGTGCCAGTAGTATCCCGCGGAGCTCTGGAAACACCATATATTTT.

This sequence joins TRBV14 and TRBJ2-1; maybe TRBD2 (6 bases). Germline V gives CDR1 SGHDN, CDR2 FVKESK. This CDR3 contains 16 residues. V was clipped by 4 bases and J by 3 bases, with 16 bases between them. The DNA of the CDR3 is TGTGCCAGCAGCCGGGCTCACGGAGGGTACTACAATGAGCAGTTCTTC. This sequence encodes CASSRAHGGYYNEQFF.

V is TRBV15 and J is TRBJ2-2; D perhaps matches TRBD1 (6 bases). The V end lost 0 bases, the J end lost 4 bases, and 24 bases lay between the germline ends. This CDR3 is 20 amino acids long. The germline gives CDR1 LNHNV, CDR2 YYDKDF (reference sequence). CDR3 nucleotides: TGTGCCACCAGCAGAGAGCCTTCCTTAATTACAACAGGGACCACCGGGGAGCTGTTTTTT. It encodes CATSREPSLITTGTTGELFF. Variable domain in full (rest from reference TRBV15 and TRBJ2-2): DAMVIQNPRYQVTQFGKPVTLSCSQTLNHNVMYWYQQKSSQAPKLLFHYYDKDFNNEADTPDNFQSRRPNTSFCFLDIRSPGLGDTAMYLCATSREPSLITTGTTGELFFGEGSRLTVL.

The V call is TRBV25-1, the J call TRBJ2-1; 15 nucleotides match TRBD2. The V and J ends lost 2 bases and 10 bases, in that order; junction bases with no gene match: 3. The germline V gene has CDR1 MGHDK and CDR2 SYGVNS. The CDR3 covers 15 residues. DNA of the CDR3: TGTGCCAGCAGTGAACCGGGACTAGCGGGAGGCGAGCAGTTCTTC. It encodes CASSEPGLAGGEQFF.

The chain has TRBV10-3 and TRBJ1-2; TRBD1 matches 9 bases. The ends lost 6 bases at V and 11 bases at J; junction bases unmatched: 4. Germline-derived CDR1 and CDR2 are ENHRY and SYGVKD. The CDR3 is 11 residues long. This chain's CDR3 is CAIRRDREYTF. Written as DNA, the CDR3 is TGTGCCATCAGGCGGGACAGGGAATACACCTTC.

The V call is TRBV18, the J call TRBJ1-1, with a tentative D call TRBD1 (5 bases). This CDR3 has 17 residues. The germline V and J ends were trimmed by 4 bases and 1 base, with 19 bases remaining between them. Germline-derived CDR1 and CDR2 are KGHSH and LQKENI. CDR3 nucleotide sequence: TGTGCCAGCTCACTCCTCCCCTACCGGACACCGAACACTGAAGCTTTCTTT. Translated: CASSLLPYRTPNTEAFF.

The chain is built from TRBV15 and TRBJ1-1; D possibly corresponds to TRBD1 (5 bases). CDR1 LNHNV and CDR2 YYDKDF come from the germline V gene (reference sequence). V was clipped by 1 base and J by 4 bases, with 13 bases between them. The CDR3 runs 15 residues. CDR3: CATSRGQGGGTEAFF. The CDR3 bases are TGTGCCACCAGCAGAGGCCAGGGCGGGGGCACTGAAGCTTTCTTT.

This clone has more than one count but fewer than ten. The chain carries TRBV20-1 and TRBJ1-5; D is uncertain. CDR1 and CDR2 (germline): DFQATT, SNEGSKA (reference sequence). The ends were cut back, 3 bases at V and 13 bases at J, with 10 bases in the middle. This CDR3 comprises 10 residues. Here the CDR3 reads CSASGVGQHF. CDR3 coding DNA: TGCAGTGCTAGTGGCGTCGGTCAGCATTTT.

J is TRBJ1-5 and V is TRBV30; unclear D gene. Deletions cut 0 bases from V and 5 bases from J, with 11 bases between. Germline CDR1 reads GTSNPN; CDR2 reads SVGIG (reference sequence). CDR3 size: 14 residues. Here the CDR3 reads CAWSVRTRDQPQHF. CDR3 nucleotides: TGTGCCTGGAGTGTACGAACTAGAGATCAGCCCCAGCATTTT.

This clone was counted a few times. This chain uses TRBV7-2 with TRBJ2-4, with D perhaps matching TRBD2 (6 bases). Germline CDR1 SGHTA, CDR2 FQGNSA. V was trimmed by 5 bases and J by 0 bases, leaving 11 bases between them. This CDR3 is 15 amino acids long. The CDR3 loop is CASSDSGVAKNIQYF. The DNA of the CDR3 is TGTGCCAGCAGCGATAGCGGAGTAGCCAAAAACATTCAGTACTTC.

With regard to this clone: This sample also contains other DNA sequences that code for the same CDR3. The chain couples TRBV29-1 to TRBJ2-7; 7 bases fit TRBD2. CDR3 length: 13 amino acids. Germline values: CDR1 SQVTM, CDR2 ANQGSEA. J was trimmed by 0 bases and V by 4 bases; bases with no gene match: 3. CDR3 nucleotide sequence: TGCAGCGTTGGGGCTAGCGGCTCCTACGAGCAGTACTTC. Encoded protein: CSVGASGSYEQYF.

This chain uses TRBV7-2 with TRBJ1-4; TRBD1 is a possible D gene (5 bases). The CDR3 has 13 residues. V dropped 5 bases and J dropped 6 bases, with 10 bases sitting between them. CDR1 SGHTA and CDR2 FQGNSA come from the germline V gene. The DNA of the CDR3 is TGTGCCAGCAGCCTAGGACAATATGAAAAACTGTTTTTT. It codes for CASSLGQYEKLFF. The entire variable domain, with the rest obtained from reference TRBV7-2 and TRBJ1-4, is as follows: GAGVSQSPSNKVTEKGKDVELRCDPISGHTALYWYRQSLGQGLEFLIYFQGNSAPDKSGLPSDRFSAERTGGSVSTLTIQRTQQEDSAVYLCASSLGQYEKLFFGSGTQLSVL.

This clone has only one observation. The chain employs TRBV28 and TRBJ2-2; 9 bases agree with TRBD1. The CDR3 is made up of 14 amino acids. V lost 6 bases to trimming and J lost 5 bases; unmatched junction nucleotides: 4. Germline CDR1 is MDHEN and CDR2 is SYDVKM. The CDR3 spells CASSPGTGTGELFF. The CDR3 coding sequence is TGTGCCAGCAGCCCCGGGACAGGGACCGGGGAGCTGTTTTTT.

The chain combines TRBV28 with TRBJ2-2, with D perhaps TRBD1 (5 bases). Trimming cost V 6 bases and J 1 base, with 9 bases left between them. Germline V gene data show CDR1 as MDHEN and CDR2 as SYDVKM. CDR3 size: 14 residues. This CDR3 is CASSLQGNTGELFF. The CDR3 region has the DNA TGTGCCAGCAGCCTTCAGGGGAACACCGGGGAGCTGTTTTTT.